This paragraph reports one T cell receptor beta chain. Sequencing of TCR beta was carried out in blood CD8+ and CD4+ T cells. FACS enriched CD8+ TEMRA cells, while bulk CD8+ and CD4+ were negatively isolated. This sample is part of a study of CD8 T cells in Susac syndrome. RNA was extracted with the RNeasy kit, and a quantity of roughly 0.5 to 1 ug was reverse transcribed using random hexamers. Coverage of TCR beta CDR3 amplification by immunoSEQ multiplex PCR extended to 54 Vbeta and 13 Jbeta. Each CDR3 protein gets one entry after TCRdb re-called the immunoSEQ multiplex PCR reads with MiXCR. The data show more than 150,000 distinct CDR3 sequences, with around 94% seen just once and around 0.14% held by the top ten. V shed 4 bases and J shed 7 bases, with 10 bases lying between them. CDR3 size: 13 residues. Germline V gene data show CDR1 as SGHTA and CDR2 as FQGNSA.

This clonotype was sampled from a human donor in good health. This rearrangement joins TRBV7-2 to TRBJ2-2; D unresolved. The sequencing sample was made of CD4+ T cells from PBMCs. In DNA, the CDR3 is TGTGCCAGCAGCTCCACGACACTCGGGGAGCTGTTTTTT. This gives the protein CASSSTTLGELFF. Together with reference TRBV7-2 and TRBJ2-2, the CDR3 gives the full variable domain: GAGVSQSPSNKVTEKGKDVELRCDPISGHTALYWYRQSLGQGLEFLIYFQGNSAPDKSGLPSDRFSAERTGGSVSTLTIQRTQQEDSAVYLCASSSTTLGELFFGEGSRLTVL.